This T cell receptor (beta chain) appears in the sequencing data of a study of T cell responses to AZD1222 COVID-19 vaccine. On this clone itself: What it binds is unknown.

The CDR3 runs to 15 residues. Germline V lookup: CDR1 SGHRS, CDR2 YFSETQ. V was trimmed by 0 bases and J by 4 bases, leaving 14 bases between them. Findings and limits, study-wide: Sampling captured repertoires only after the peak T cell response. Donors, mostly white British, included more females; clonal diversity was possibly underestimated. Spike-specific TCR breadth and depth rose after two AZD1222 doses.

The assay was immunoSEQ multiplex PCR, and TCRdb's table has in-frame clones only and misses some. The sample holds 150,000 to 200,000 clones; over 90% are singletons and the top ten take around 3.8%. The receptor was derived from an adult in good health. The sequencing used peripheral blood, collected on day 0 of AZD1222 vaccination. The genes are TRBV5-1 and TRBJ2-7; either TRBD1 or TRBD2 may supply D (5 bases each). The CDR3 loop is CASSLGGGSPYEQYF. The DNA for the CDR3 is TGCGCCAGCAGCTTGGGTGGGGGATCCCCTTACGAGCAGTACTTC.